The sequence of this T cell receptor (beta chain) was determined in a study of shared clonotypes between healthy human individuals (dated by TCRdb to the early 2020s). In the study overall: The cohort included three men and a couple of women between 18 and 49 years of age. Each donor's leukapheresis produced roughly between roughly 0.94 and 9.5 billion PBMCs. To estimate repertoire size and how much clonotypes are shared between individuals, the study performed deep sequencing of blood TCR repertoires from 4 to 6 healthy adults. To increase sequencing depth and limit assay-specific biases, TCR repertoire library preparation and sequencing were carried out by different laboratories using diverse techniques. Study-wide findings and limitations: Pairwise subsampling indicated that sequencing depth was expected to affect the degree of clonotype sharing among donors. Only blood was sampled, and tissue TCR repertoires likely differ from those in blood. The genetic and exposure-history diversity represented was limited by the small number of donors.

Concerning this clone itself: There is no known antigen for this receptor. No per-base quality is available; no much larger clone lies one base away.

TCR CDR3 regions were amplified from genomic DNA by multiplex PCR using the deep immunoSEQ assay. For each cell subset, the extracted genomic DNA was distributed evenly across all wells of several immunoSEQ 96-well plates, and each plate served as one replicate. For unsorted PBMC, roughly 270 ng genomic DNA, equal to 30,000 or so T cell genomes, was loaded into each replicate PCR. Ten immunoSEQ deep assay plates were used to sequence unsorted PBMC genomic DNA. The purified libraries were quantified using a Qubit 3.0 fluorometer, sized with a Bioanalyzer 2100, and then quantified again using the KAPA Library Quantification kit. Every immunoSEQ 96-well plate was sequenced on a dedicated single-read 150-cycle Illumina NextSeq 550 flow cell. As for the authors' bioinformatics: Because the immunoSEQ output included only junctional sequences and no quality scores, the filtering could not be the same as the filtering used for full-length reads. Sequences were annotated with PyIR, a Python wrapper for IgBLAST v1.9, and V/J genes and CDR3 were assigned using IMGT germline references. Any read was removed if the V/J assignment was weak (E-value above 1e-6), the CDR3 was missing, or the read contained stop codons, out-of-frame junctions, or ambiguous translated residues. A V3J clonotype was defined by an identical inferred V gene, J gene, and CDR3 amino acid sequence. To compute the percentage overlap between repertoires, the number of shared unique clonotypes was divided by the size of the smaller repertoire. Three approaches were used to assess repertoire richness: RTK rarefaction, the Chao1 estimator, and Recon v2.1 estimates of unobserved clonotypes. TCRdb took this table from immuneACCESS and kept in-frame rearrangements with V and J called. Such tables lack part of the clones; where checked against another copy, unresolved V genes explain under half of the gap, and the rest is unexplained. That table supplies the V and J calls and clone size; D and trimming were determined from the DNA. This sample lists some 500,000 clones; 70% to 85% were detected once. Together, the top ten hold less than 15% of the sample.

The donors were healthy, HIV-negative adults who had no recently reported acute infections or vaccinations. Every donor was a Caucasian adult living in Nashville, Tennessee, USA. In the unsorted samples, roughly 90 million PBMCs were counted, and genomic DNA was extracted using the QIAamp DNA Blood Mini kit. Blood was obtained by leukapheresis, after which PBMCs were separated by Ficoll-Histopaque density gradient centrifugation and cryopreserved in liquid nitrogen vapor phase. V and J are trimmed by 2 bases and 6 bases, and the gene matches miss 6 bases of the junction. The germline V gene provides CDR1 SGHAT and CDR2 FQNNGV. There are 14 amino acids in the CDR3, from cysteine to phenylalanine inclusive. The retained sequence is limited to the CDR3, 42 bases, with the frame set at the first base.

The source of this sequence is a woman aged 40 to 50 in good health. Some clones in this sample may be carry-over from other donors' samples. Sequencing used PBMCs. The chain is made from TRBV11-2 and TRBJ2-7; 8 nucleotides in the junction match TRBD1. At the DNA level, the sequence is TGTGCCAGCAGCTTACAAAGGACAGGGTCCGAGCAGTACTTC. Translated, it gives CASSLQRTGSEQYF.